These 31 T cell receptor beta chains originate from one sample sequenced in a study of response to subunit inactivated influenza vaccine. One entry per CDR3 protein results from TCRdb running MiXCR on the RT-PCR reads. The table lists about 780,000 distinct CDR3 sequences, about 18% of them singletons. The sample in question was PBMCs from blood, obtained 4 to 6 days after vaccination. Source of these receptors: a man aged 50 or older who received an inactivated influenza vaccine.

In this sample, this clonotype turned up a few times. J is TRBJ2-1 and V is TRBV12-3 or TRBV12-4; the D is unclear. V dropped 6 bases and J dropped 5 bases, with 20 bases sitting between them. This CDR3 comprises 16 residues. The CDR3 DNA follows: TGTGCCAGCAGCTCCCTCAACTCCCAACCAAACAATGAGCAGTTCTTC. As protein: CASSSLNSQPNNEQFF.

The chain links TRBV12-3 or TRBV12-4 to TRBJ1-6, with TRBD1 matching 7 bases. V was clipped by 4 bases and J by 5 bases; unmatched bases: 5. The CDR3 covers 15 residues. CDR3 sequence (DNA): TGTGCCAGCAGTTCTGGGACAGAAAATAATTCACCCCTCCACTTT. Amino acid sequence: CASSSGTENNSPLHF.

The chain carries TRBV5-1 and TRBJ2-1; 8 nucleotides match TRBD2. Germline CDR1 SGHRS, CDR2 YFSETQ. There are 16 residues in the CDR3. With V trimmed by 4 bases and J by 0 bases, 6 bases remained unmatched. This CDR3 is CASSAERGSSYNEQFF. The CDR3 region has the DNA TGCGCCAGCAGCGCTGAGCGGGGGAGCTCCTACAATGAGCAGTTCTTC.

This clonotype came up a few times. The genes are TRBV11-2 and TRBJ1-5; the match to TRBD1 covers 9 bases. The CDR3 is made up of 14 amino acids. Germline assignment: CDR1 SGHAT and CDR2 FQNNGV. V shed 5 bases and J 3 bases; nucleotides not matched to a gene: 2. CDR3 sequence reads: CASSRDRVNQPQHF. The CDR3 bases are TGTGCCAGCAGCCGGGACAGGGTCAATCAGCCCCAGCATTTT.

This clonotype has more than one count but fewer than ten. The chain uses TRBV6-1 and TRBJ2-7; 7 nucleotides agree with TRBD1. CDR3 length equals 15 residues. V gave up 1 base and J gave up 1 base; unmatched junction bases: 4. Germline loops: CDR1 MNHNS, CDR2 SASEGT. The CDR3 loop reads CASSEENRGSYEQYF. CDR3 nucleotides: TGTGCCAGCAGTGAAGAGAACAGGGGTTCCTACGAGCAGTACTTC.

This clonotype was seen only a few times. The V and J genes are TRBV6-5 and TRBJ1-2; perhaps TRBD1 as D (6 bases). The CDR3 contains 12 residues. Trimming removed 6 bases at V and 7 bases at J, with 12 bases between. Germline CDR1 is MNHEY and CDR2 is SVGAGI. CDR3 protein: CASSALRGGYTF. The CDR3 DNA reads TGTGCCAGCAGCGCGCTCAGGGGTGGCTACACCTTC.

The chain is built from TRBV7-2 and TRBJ2-7; TRBD1 might be the D (6 bases). The CDR3 is 13 amino acids. Per germline, CDR1 SGHTA and CDR2 FQGNSA. V lost 1 base and J 4 bases, leaving 8 bases between the germline ends. The CDR3, as DNA: TGTGCCAGCAGCTTAGGGGACAAGTACGAGCAGTACTTC. Protein product: CASSLGDKYEQYF.

This clonotype was recorded a few times. The rearrangement links TRBV20-1 to TRBJ1-2; D not certain. V shed 5 bases and J shed 9 bases, with 19 bases lying between them. This CDR3 region has 13 residues. Germline-derived CDR1 and CDR2 are DFQATT and SNEGSKA (reference sequence). The CDR3 loop is CSAASFGEASYTF. The CDR3 nucleotides are TGCAGTGCTGCCAGCTTCGGGGAGGCGAGCTACACCTTC.

This clonotype has at least ten counts. V gene TRBV6-2 or TRBV6-3 combines with J gene TRBJ1-5, with D uncertain. Germline CDR1 reads MNHEY; CDR2 reads SVGEGT. The CDR3 spans 12 residues. The ends were cut back, 6 bases at V and 11 bases at J, with 14 bases in the middle. The CDR3 DNA reads as TGTGCCAGCAGCCTCGACACCTTCGCCCAGCATTTT. This sequence encodes CASSLDTFAQHF.

This clonotype was observed many times. The chain links TRBV7-2 to TRBJ2-3; TRBD2 matches at 7 bases. The V segment lost 5 bases and the J segment 0 bases; nucleotides outside the gene matches: 8. In germline, CDR1 is SGHTA, CDR2 FQGNSA. The CDR3 runs 16 residues. CDR3 coding DNA: TGTGCCAGCAGCCTTATGGGCGGGGGTAGCACAGATACGCAGTATTTT. This gives the protein CASSLMGGGSTDTQYF.

The chain employs TRBV7-2 and TRBJ2-1, with TRBD1 matching 7 bases. The V and J ends lost 2 bases and 10 bases, in that order; junction bases with no gene match: 2. CDR3 size: 12 residues. CDR1 and CDR2 from the germline V gene are SGHTA and FQGNSA. CDR3 region: CASSLQGEEQFF. The CDR3 DNA follows: TGTGCCAGCAGCTTACAGGGGGAGGAGCAGTTCTTC.

This clonotype was detected ten times or more. The chain uses TRBV9 and TRBJ2-7; D possibly corresponds to TRBD2 (6 bases). Germline V gene sequence: CDR1 SGDLS, CDR2 YYNGEE. V lost 3 bases, J lost 4 bases, and 20 bases lay in between. This CDR3 has 16 amino acids. CDR3 sequence: CASSGFRDRGTYEQYF. The CDR3 DNA reads as TGTGCCAGCAGCGGATTCCGGGACCGGGGGACGTACGAGCAGTACTTC.

In its sample, this clonotype was seen a few times. This rearrangement joins TRBV20-1 to TRBJ1-1; possibly TRBD1 for D (6 bases). The CDR3 sequence is 15 residues long. V was trimmed by 6 bases and J by 4 bases, leaving 21 bases between them. Germline V gene sequence: CDR1 DFQATT, CDR2 SNEGSKA (reference sequence). CDR3 nucleotides: TGCAGTGCCTCATCTACAGGGCATGTTAGCACTGAAGCTTTCTTT. This encodes CSASSTGHVSTEAFF.

The CDR3 here is CASSQGGVSQEAFF. In DNA, the CDR3 is TGTGCCAGCAGCCAAGGAGGGGTCTCGCAAGAAGCTTTCTTT. This chain connects TRBV3-1 to TRBJ1-1; weak D call: TRBD1 (5 bases). V was clipped by 1 base and J by 8 bases, with 14 bases between them. The CDR3 totals 14 residues. Germline lookup yields CDR1 LGHDT and CDR2 YNNKEL (reference sequence).

The J gene is TRBJ2-7, the V gene TRBV6-2 or TRBV6-3, with a weak D call TRBD1 (6 bases). Germline-derived CDR1 and CDR2 are MNHEY and SVGEGT. The CDR3 is made up of 17 amino acids. The V gene lost 6 bases and the J gene lost 0 bases, with 21 bases spanning the gap. The CDR3 coding sequence is TGTGCCAGCAGCCCCCCCCCGAGGACAGTTCACTCCTACGAGCAGTACTTC. Amino acids: CASSPPPRTVHSYEQYF.

This clonotype was found many times. The chain has TRBV9 and TRBJ1-6, with TRBD1 as a possible D gene (5 bases). V dropped 3 bases and J dropped 12 bases, with 10 bases sitting between them. CDR1 and CDR2 from the germline V gene are SGDLS and YYNGEE. This CDR3 has 12 amino acids. The CDR3 coding sequence is TGTGCCAGCAGCGCAGGGAGAAAACCCCTCCACTTT. Protein sequence: CASSAGRKPLHF.

There are many counts of this clonotype. This chain's CDR3 is CASRRQGAYGYTF. For the CDR3, the DNA is TGTGCCAGCCGAAGACAGGGGGCTTATGGCTACACCTTC. This chain links TRBV12-3 or TRBV12-4 with TRBJ1-2; TRBD1 matches at 10 bases. J lost 5 bases, V lost 8 bases, and 5 bases had no gene match. The CDR3 spans 13 residues.

This clonotype was counted a single time. This chain uses TRBV4-1 with TRBJ2-1; 7 bases align to TRBD1. J lost 4 bases, V lost 5 bases, and 11 bases had no gene match. The CDR3 is 16 amino acids. In germline, CDR1 is MGHRA, CDR2 YSYEKL. Written as DNA, the CDR3 is TGCGCCAGCAGCTCAACCAACAGGGGCCGGTACAATGAGCAGTTCTTC. This gives the protein CASSSTNRGRYNEQFF.

This clonotype was seen only a few times. The chain is built from TRBV18 and TRBJ1-4; D is uncertain. Germline V gene lookup returns CDR1 KGHSH and CDR2 LQKENI. CDR3 length: 14 residues. V shed 4 bases and J shed 4 bases, with 10 bases lying between them. This CDR3 reads CASSLRRINEKLFF. CDR3 DNA sequence: TGTGCCAGCTCACTGAGACGGATTAATGAAAAACTGTTTTTT.

The V call is TRBV20-1, the J call TRBJ2-7, with 7 bases aligning to TRBD1. This CDR3 comprises 14 residues. CDR1 is DFQATT and CDR2 is SNEGSKA in the germline V gene (reference sequence). Germline trimming cut 5 bases from V and 2 bases from J; bases unmatched to any gene: 9. The CDR3 protein is CSAAIDRAPYEQYF. The CDR3 DNA is TGCAGTGCTGCCATTGACAGGGCCCCCTACGAGCAGTACTTC.

The J gene is TRBJ2-5, the V gene TRBV20-1; the D gene is possibly TRBD2 (5 bases). With 3 bases removed from V and 5 bases from J, the gap between germline ends came to 16 bases. CDR1 and CDR2 from the germline V gene are DFQATT and SNEGSKA (reference sequence). The CDR3 contains 14 residues. CDR3 loop: CSAREDRSSETQYF. For the CDR3, the DNA is TGCAGTGCTAGGGAGGACCGGAGCAGCGAGACCCAGTACTTC.

The rearrangement joins TRBV18 to TRBJ2-2, with D possibly TRBD2 on 5 matching bases. Looked up from germline, CDR1 is KGHSH and CDR2 is LQKENI. The CDR3 spans 14 residues. V lost 8 bases to trimming and J lost 6 bases, with 16 bases between them. The CDR3: CASRTEAMAGELFF. The CDR3 nucleotides read TGTGCCAGCCGAACGGAGGCCATGGCCGGGGAGCTGTTTTTT.

The chain recombines TRBV24-1 with TRBJ1-1; D is unclear. The ends were cut back, 5 bases at V and 5 bases at J, with 5 bases in the middle. This CDR3 has 11 amino acids. Looked up from germline, CDR1 is KGHDR and CDR2 is SFDVKD. CDR3 nucleotides: TGTGCCACCAGTGGGGAGACTGAAGCTTTCTTT. It yields the protein CATSGETEAFF.

The chain couples TRBV20-1 to TRBJ2-2; 10 bases are a match to TRBD2. J lost 2 bases, V lost 5 bases, and 2 bases had no gene match. The length of the CDR3 is 14 residues. Germline V gene lookup returns CDR1 DFQATT and CDR2 SNEGSKA (reference sequence). The CDR3 bases are TGCAGTGCTGCTAGCGGGAGAAACACCGGGGAGCTGTTTTTT. Amino acids: CSAASGRNTGELFF.

In this sample, this clonotype turned up a few times. The rearrangement uses TRBV4-2 and TRBJ1-2; D unclear. The length of the CDR3 is 14 residues. The V gene's germline CDR1 is LGHNA and CDR2 YNFKEQ. Between the trimmed V and J ends, which lost 0 bases and 4 bases, there was a span of 9 bases. This chain's CDR3 is CASSQDPRSYGYTF. DNA for the CDR3: TGTGCCAGCAGCCAAGATCCCCGGTCCTATGGCTACACCTTC.

This chain links TRBV11-1 with TRBJ2-5, with 7 bases that match TRBD2. CDR3 length: 15 residues. Trimming took 5 bases from V and 1 from J; bases not matched to a gene: 7. The germline V gene has CDR1 SGHAT and CDR2 FQDESV (reference sequence). This CDR3 reads CASSAREAVQETQYF. In nucleotides, the CDR3 is TGTGCCAGCAGCGCCCGGGAGGCAGTCCAAGAGACCCAGTACTTC.

The chain uses TRBV9 and TRBJ2-5; TRBD2 matches 7 bases. The CDR3 extends over 16 amino acids. CDR1 is SGDLS, CDR2 YYNGEE, per germline. V gave up 0 bases and J gave up 2 bases; unmatched junction bases: 7. This CDR3 reads CASSVGNFGGQETQYF. The CDR3 nucleotides read TGTGCCAGCAGCGTAGGCAATTTCGGGGGGCAAGAGACCCAGTACTTC.

The chain recombines TRBV21-1 with TRBJ2-2. TRBV21-1 is recorded as a pseudogene. The CDR3 is 18 residues long. As DNA, the CDR3 is TGTGCCAGCAGCAAAGCGCAAGGTTCAAGCGAGTACACCGGGGAGCTGTTTTTT. As protein: CASSKAQGSSEYTGELFF.

This CDR3 reads CASSQGLGGAYEQYF. CDR3 nucleotides: TGCGCCAGCAGCCAAGGTTTAGGAGGAGCCTACGAGCAGTACTTC. The rearrangement links TRBV4-1 to TRBJ2-7; TRBD2 is a possible D gene (5 bases). Germline lookup yields CDR1 MGHRA and CDR2 YSYEKL. The V end was cut by 1 base, the J end by 2 bases, with 12 bases between. This CDR3 spans 15 amino acids.

The V gene is TRBV28, the J gene TRBJ2-5; D ambiguous. CDR1 and CDR2 (germline): MDHEN, SYDVKM. Trimming left V 4 bases short and J 5 bases short, with 17 bases between. The CDR3 length is 15 residues. This CDR3 reads CASSSIETLWETQYF. CDR3 nucleotide sequence: TGTGCCAGCAGTTCAATCGAGACTTTATGGGAGACCCAGTACTTC.

In its sample, this clonotype was seen many times. V usage is TRBV12-3 or TRBV12-4 and J usage is TRBJ2-7, with 10 bases identical to TRBD1. Trimming cost V 2 bases and J 7 bases; bases outside gene matches: 8. The CDR3 is 15 residues long. CDR3 loop: CASSLPGQGSGEQYF. As DNA, the CDR3 is TGTGCCAGCAGTTTACCGGGACAGGGGTCTGGAGAGCAGTACTTC.